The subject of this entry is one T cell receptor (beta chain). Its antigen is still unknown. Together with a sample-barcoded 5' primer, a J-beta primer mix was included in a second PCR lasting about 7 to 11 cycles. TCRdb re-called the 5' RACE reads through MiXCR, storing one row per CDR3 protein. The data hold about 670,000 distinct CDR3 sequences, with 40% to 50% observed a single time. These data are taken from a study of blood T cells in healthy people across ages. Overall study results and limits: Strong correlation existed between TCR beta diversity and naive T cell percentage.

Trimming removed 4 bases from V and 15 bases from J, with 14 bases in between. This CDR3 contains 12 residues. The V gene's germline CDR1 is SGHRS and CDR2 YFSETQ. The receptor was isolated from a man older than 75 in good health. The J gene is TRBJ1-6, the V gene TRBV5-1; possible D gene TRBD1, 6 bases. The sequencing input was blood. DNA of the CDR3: TGCGCCAGCAGCCTTACAGGGTGTCACCTCCACTTT. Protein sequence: CASSLTGCHLHF.